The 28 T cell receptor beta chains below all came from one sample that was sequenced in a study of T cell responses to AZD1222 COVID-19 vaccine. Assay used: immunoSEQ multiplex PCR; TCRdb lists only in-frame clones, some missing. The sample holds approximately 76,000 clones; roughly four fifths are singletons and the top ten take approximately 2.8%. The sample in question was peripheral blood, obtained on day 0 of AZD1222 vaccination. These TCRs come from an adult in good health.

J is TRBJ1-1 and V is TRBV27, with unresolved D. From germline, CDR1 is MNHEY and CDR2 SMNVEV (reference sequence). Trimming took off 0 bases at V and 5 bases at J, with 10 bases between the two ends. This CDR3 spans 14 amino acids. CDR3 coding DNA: TGTGCCAGCAGTTTATCTCCTCGGCGGACTGAAGCTTTCTTT. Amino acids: CASSLSPRRTEAFF.

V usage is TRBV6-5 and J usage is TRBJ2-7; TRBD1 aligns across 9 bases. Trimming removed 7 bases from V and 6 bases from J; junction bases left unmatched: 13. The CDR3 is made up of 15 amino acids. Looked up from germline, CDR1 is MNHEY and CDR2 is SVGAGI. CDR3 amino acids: CASTPPGTGSGEQYF. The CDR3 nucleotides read TGTGCCAGCACTCCCCCGGGGACAGGGTCGGGCGAGCAGTACTTC.

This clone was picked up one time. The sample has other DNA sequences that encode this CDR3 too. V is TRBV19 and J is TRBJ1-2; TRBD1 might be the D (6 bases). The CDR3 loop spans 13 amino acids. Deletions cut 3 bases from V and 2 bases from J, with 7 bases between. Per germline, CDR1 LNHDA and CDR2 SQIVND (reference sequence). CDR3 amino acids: CASSIQGNYGYTF. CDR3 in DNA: TGTGCCAGTAGTATCCAGGGGAACTATGGCTACACCTTC.

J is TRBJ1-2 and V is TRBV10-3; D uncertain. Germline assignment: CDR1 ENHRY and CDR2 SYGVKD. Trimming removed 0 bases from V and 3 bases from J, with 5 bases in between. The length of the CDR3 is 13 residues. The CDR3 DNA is TGTGCCATCAGTGAGTCAAGGGACTATGGCTACACCTTC. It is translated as CAISESRDYGYTF.

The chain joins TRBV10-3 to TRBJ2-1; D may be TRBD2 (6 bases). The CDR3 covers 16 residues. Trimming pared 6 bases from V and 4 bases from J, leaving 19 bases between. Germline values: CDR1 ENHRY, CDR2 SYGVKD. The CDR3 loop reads CAISLASEPFYNEQFF. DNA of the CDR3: TGTGCCATCAGCCTAGCTAGCGAACCGTTTTACAATGAGCAGTTCTTC.

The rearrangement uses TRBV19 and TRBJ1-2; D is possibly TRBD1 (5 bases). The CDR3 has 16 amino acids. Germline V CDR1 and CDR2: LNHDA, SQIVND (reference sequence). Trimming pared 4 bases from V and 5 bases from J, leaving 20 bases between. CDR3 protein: CASSKLVGPGGYGYTF. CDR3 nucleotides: TGTGCCAGTAGTAAGCTTGTGGGACCTGGTGGGTATGGCTACACCTTC.

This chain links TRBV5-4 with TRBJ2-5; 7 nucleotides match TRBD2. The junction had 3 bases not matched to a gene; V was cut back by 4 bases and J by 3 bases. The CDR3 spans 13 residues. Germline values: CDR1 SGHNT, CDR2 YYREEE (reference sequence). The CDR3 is CASSLGGEETQYF. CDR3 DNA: TGTGCCAGCAGCCTGGGGGGGGAAGAGACCCAGTACTTC.

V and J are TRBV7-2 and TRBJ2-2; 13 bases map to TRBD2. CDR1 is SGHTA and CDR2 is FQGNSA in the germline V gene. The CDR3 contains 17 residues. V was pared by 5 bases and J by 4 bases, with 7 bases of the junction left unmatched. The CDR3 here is CASSRAGTSGVTGELFF. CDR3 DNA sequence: TGTGCCAGCAGCCGTGCCGGGACTAGCGGGGTCACCGGGGAGCTGTTTTTT.

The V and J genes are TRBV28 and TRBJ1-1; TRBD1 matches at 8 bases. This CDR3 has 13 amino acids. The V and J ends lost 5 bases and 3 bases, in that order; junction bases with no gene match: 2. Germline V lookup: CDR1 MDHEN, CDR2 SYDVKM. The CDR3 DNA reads TGTGCCAGCAGTCGACAGGGGTACACTGAAGCTTTCTTT. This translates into CASSRQGYTEAFF.

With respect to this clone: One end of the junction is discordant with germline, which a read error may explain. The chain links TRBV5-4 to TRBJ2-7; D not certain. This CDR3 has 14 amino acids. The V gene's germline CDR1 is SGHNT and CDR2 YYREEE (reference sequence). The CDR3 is CASSSLAKPLVRDF. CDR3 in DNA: TGTGCCAGCAGCTCCCTCGCGAAGCCCCTAGTTCGCGACTTC. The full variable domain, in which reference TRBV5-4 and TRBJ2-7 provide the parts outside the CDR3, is ETGVTQSPTHLIKTRGQQVTLRCSSQSGHNTVSWYQQALGQGPQFIFQYYREEENGRGNFPPRFSGLQFPNYSSELNVNALELDDSALYLCASSSLAKPLVRDFGPGTRLTVT.

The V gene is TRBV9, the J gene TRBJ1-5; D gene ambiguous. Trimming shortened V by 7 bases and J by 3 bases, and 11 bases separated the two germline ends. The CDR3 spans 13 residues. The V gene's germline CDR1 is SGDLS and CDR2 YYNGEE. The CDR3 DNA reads TGTGCCAGCGGTCAGGATTACAATCAGCCCCAGCATTTT. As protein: CASGQDYNQPQHF. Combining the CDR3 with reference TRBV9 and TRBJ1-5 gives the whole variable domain DSGVTQTPKHLITATGQRVTLRCSPRSGDLSVYWYQQSLDQGLQFLIQYYNGEERAKGNILERFSAQQFPDLHSELNLSSLELGDSALYFCASGQDYNQPQHFGDGTRLSIL.

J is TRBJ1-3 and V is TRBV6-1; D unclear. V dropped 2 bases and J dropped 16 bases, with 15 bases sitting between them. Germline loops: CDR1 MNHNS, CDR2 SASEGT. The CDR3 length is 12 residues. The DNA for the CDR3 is TGTGCCAGCAGTGAAAGTGAACGGCCTCATTATTTT. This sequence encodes CASSESERPHYF.

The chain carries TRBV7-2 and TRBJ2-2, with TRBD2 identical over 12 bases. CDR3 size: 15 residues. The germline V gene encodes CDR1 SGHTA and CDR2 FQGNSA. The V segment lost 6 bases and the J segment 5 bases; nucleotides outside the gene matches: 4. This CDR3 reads CASSRTSGRTGELFF. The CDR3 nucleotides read TGTGCCAGCAGTCGCACTAGCGGGAGGACCGGGGAGCTGTTTTTT.

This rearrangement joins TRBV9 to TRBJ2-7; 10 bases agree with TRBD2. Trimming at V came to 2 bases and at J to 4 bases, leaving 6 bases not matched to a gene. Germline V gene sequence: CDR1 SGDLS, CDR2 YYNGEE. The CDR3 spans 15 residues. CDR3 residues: CASSVWSSGSYEQYF. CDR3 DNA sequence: TGTGCCAGCAGCGTGTGGTCTAGCGGGAGTTACGAGCAGTACTTC. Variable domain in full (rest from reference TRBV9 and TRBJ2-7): DSGVTQTPKHLITATGQRVTLRCSPRSGDLSVYWYQQSLDQGLQFLIQYYNGEERAKGNILERFSAQQFPDLHSELNLSSLELGDSALYFCASSVWSSGSYEQYFGPGTRLTVT.

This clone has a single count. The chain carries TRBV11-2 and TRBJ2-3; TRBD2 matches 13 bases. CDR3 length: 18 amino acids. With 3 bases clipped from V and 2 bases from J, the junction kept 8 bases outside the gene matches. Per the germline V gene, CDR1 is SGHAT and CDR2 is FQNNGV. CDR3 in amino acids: CASSFLVTSGGNTDTQYF. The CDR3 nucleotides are TGTGCCAGCAGCTTTCTTGTGACTAGCGGGGGGAACACAGATACGCAGTATTTT.

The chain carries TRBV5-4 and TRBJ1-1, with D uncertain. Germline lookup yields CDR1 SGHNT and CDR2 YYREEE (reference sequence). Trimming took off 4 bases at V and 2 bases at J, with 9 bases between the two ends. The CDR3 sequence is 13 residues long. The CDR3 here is CASSPPGNTEAFF. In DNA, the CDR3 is TGTGCCAGCAGCCCGCCGGGAAACACTGAAGCTTTCTTT.

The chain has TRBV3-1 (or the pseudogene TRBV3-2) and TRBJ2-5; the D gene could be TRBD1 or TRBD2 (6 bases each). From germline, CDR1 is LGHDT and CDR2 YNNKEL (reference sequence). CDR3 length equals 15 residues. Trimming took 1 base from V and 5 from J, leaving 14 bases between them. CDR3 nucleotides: TGTGCCAGCAGCCAAGTCGGGGGCATCGGGGAGACCCAGTACTTC. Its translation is CASSQVGGIGETQYF.

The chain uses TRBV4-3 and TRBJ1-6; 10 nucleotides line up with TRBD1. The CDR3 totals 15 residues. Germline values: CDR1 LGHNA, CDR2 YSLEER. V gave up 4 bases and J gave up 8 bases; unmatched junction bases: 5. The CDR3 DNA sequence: TGCGCCAGCAGCCCGGGGACAGGGGATCATTCACCCCTCCACTTT. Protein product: CASSPGTGDHSPLHF.

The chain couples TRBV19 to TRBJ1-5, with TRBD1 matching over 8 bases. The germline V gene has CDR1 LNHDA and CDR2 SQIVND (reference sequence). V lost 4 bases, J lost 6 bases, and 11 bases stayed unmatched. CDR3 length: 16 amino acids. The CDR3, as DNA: TGTGCCAGTAGTACCTCGACAGGGGAGAGGGGTCAGCCCCAGCATTTT. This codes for CASSTSTGERGQPQHF.

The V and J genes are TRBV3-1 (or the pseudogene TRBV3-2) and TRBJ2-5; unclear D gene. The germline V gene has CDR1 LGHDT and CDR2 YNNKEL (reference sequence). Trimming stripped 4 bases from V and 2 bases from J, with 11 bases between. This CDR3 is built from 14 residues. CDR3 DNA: TGTGCCAGCAGCCCCCTCGGCGGTCAAGAGACCCAGTACTTC. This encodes CASSPLGGQETQYF.

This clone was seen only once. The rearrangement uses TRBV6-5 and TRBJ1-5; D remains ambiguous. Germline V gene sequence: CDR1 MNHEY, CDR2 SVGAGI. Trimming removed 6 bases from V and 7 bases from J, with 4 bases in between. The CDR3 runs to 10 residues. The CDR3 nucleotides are TGTGCCAGCAGCTCGCAGCCCCAGCATTTT. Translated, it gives CASSSQPQHF.

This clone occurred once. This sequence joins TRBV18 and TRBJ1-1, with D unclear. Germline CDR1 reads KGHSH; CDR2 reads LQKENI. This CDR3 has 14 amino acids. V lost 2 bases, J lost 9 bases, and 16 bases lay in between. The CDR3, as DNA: TGTGCCAGCTCACCAAGCGGAGGTTCTCCCCAAGCTTTCTTT. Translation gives CASSPSGGSPQAFF.

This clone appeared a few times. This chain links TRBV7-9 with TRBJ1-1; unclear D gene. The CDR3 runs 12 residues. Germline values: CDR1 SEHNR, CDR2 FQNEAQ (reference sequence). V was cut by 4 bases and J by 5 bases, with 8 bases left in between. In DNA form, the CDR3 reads TGTGCCAGCAGCTCAGGCGGGACTGAAGCTTTCTTT. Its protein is CASSSGGTEAFF.

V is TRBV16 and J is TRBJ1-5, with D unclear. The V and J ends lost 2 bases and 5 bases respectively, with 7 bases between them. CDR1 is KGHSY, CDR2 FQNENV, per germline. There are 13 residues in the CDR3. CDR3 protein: CASSQIGYQPQHF. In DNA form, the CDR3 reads TGTGCCAGCAGCCAAATAGGGTATCAGCCCCAGCATTTT.

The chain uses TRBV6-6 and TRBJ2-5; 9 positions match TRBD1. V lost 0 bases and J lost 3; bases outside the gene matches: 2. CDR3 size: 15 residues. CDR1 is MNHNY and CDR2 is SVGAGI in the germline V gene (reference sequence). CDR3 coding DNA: TGTGCCAGCAGTTACTCCGGACAGGGGAAAGAGACCCAGTACTTC. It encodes CASSYSGQGKETQYF.

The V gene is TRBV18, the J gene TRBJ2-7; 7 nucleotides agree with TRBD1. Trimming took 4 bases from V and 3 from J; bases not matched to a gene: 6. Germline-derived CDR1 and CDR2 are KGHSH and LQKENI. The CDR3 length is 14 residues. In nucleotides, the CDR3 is TGTGCCAGCTCACAGAACGGACAGGACTACGAGCAGTACTTC. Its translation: CASSQNGQDYEQYF.

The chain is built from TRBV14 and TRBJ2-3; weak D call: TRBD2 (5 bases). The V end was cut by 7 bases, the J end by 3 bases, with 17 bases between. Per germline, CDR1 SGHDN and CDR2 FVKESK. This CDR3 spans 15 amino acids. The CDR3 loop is CASNLGGLGTDTQYF. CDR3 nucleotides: TGTGCCAGCAACCTCGGCGGACTCGGGACAGATACGCAGTATTTT.

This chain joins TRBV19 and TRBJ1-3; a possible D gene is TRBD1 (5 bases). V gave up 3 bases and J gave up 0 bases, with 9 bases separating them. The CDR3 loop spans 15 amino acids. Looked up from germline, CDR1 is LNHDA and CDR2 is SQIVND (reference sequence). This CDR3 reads CASSIEGISGNTIYF. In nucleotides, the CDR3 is TGTGCCAGTAGTATCGAGGGGATCTCTGGAAACACCATATATTTT.